Shown below are 28 T cell receptor beta chains from a single sample sequenced in a study of blood T cell repertoires in COVID-19. TCRdb keeps only in-frame clones here, not all; method: immunoSEQ multiplex PCR. Among 200,000 or so clones, 75% to 90% were seen once, and the ten largest hold about 4%. The specimen sequenced was PBMCs or T cells enriched from blood (not recorded which). The receptors come from a woman aged 40 to 50 with acute COVID-19.

V is TRBV13 and J is TRBJ1-5; 10 bases agree with TRBD1. Germline trimming cut 0 bases from V and 7 bases from J; bases unmatched to any gene: 0. The CDR3 has 14 residues. Germline CDR1 reads PRHDT; CDR2 reads FYEKMQ (reference sequence). In nucleotides, the CDR3 is TGTGCCAGCAGCTTAGGGACAGGGGGCCAGCCCCAGCATTTT. Its translation: CASSLGTGGQPQHF.

The gene calls are TRBV7-3 and TRBJ1-1; D might be TRBD1 (5 bases). The CDR3 loop spans 15 amino acids. V was trimmed by 4 bases and J by 2 bases, leaving 14 bases between them. From germline, CDR1 is SGHTA and CDR2 FQGTGA. CDR3 loop: CASSSDHRFNTEAFF. The DNA for the CDR3 is TGTGCCAGCAGCTCTGACCACAGGTTTAACACTGAAGCTTTCTTT.

This clone occurred once. The chain recombines TRBV9 with TRBJ1-3, with a possible D match to TRBD1 (5 bases). This CDR3 is built from 17 residues. Germline V gene sequence: CDR1 SGDLS, CDR2 YYNGEE. V was pared by 1 base and J by 0 bases, with 14 bases between. The CDR3 here is CASSVFDSTNSGNTIYF. As DNA, the CDR3 is TGTGCCAGCAGCGTATTCGACAGCACAAACTCTGGAAACACCATATATTTT.

The chain is built from TRBV5-1 and TRBJ1-2, with 7 bases matching TRBD1. Germline assignment: CDR1 SGHRS and CDR2 YFSETQ. The CDR3 covers 13 residues. V lost 3 bases to trimming and J lost 6 bases; unmatched junction nucleotides: 5. This CDR3 is CASSSAGTDGYTF. The CDR3 DNA follows: TGCGCCAGCAGCTCTGCCGGGACAGATGGCTACACCTTC.

The CDR3 sequence is CASSQLIRDRVGGTTYEQYF. CDR3 coding DNA: TGCGCCAGCAGTCAATTAATCCGGGACAGGGTAGGGGGAACTACCTACGAGCAGTACTTC. J is TRBJ2-7 and V is TRBV23-1; 9 bases fit TRBD1. TRBV23-1 has ORF status, its function being uncertain. The CDR3 loop spans 20 amino acids. V trimming: 1 base; J trimming: 2 bases; junction bases outside the gene matches: 18.

This chain uses TRBV7-3 with TRBJ2-1, with a weak D call TRBD2 (6 bases). The CDR3 consists of 15 residues. Trimming cost V 1 base and J 7 bases, with 14 bases left between them. Germline assignment: CDR1 SGHTA and CDR2 FQGTGA. The CDR3 loop reads CASSLIGSVRNEQFF. CDR3 bases: TGTGCCAGCAGCTTAATCGGGAGCGTAAGGAATGAGCAGTTCTTC.

This rearrangement joins TRBV9 to TRBJ1-1, with 7 bases lining up with TRBD1. The V gene end was trimmed by 4 bases and the J gene end by 1 base; junction bases not matched to a gene: 7. CDR3 length equals 15 residues. Germline lookup yields CDR1 SGDLS and CDR2 YYNGEE. The CDR3 DNA sequence: TGTGCCAGCAGCCCAGGGGGACCGTGGAACACTGAAGCTTTCTTT. The encoded protein is CASSPGGPWNTEAFF.

In its sample, this clone was seen a few times. This chain uses TRBV19 with TRBJ1-1, with 8 bases lining up with TRBD1. Losses at the gene ends were 4 bases for V and 6 bases for J; bases not matched to a gene: 4. Germline values: CDR1 LNHDA, CDR2 SQIVND (reference sequence). CDR3 length: 13 residues. The CDR3 loop is CASSTRGLPEAFF. CDR3 DNA sequence: TGTGCCAGTAGTACCAGGGGGCTCCCTGAAGCTTTCTTT. Complete variable domain (other parts from reference TRBV19 and TRBJ1-1): DGGITQSPKYLFRKEGQNVTLSCEQNLNHDAMYWYRQDPGQGLRLIYYSQIVNDFQKGDIAEGYSVSREKKESFPLTVTSAQKNPTAFYLCASSTRGLPEAFFGQGTRLTVV.

The chain joins TRBV7-8 to TRBJ2-1; 9 bases agree with TRBD2. V was clipped by 2 bases and J by 3 bases; unmatched bases: 8. The CDR3 extends over 17 amino acids. Germline CDR1 SGHVS, CDR2 FQNEAQ. Here the CDR3 reads CASSLMRVAGVYNEQFF. In DNA form, the CDR3 reads TGTGCCAGCAGCTTAATGAGGGTAGCGGGGGTCTACAATGAGCAGTTCTTC.

The chain carries TRBV7-9 and TRBJ2-1, with 9 nucleotides matching TRBD2. The CDR3 covers 15 residues. CDR1 and CDR2 from the germline V gene are SEHNR and FQNEAQ (reference sequence). With V trimmed by 5 bases and J by 4 bases, 6 bases remained unmatched. The CDR3 nucleotides are TGTGCCAGCAGCCGGGGGAGCGGGGGGTACAATGAGCAGTTCTTC. The encoded protein is CASSRGSGGYNEQFF.

This chain uses TRBV11-2 with TRBJ2-7; TRBD2 matches at 9 bases. The V and J ends lost 1 base and 5 bases, in that order; junction bases with no gene match: 6. The CDR3 contains 15 residues. Germline values: CDR1 SGHAT, CDR2 FQNNGV. CDR3 bases: TGTGCCAGCAGCTTAGCGGGAGCGGGGGGAAACGAGCAGTACGTC. Translating gives CASSLAGAGGNEQYV.

The CDR3 sequence is CASSTGYYGYTF. CDR3 sequence (DNA): TGTGCCAGCTCTACAGGGTACTATGGCTACACCTTC. The chain employs TRBV18 and TRBJ1-2, with D possibly being TRBD1 (6 bases). With 6 bases removed from V and 3 bases from J, the gap between germline ends came to 8 bases. This CDR3 has 12 amino acids. The germline CDR1 and CDR2 sequences are KGHSH and LQKENI.

The CDR3 sequence is CASSRDLGGPHF. The DNA of the CDR3 is TGTGCCAGCAGCCGAGACCTCGGGGGGCCCCACTTT. This chain links TRBV7-9 with TRBJ1-6, with D possibly being TRBD1 (6 bases). The length of the CDR3 is 12 residues. Trimming pared 5 bases from V and 18 bases from J, leaving 17 bases between. Germline CDR1 reads SEHNR; CDR2 reads FQNEAQ (reference sequence).

V is TRBV29-1 and J is TRBJ1-1; D gene ambiguous. The CDR3 loop spans 11 amino acids. Germline V lookup: CDR1 SQVTM, CDR2 ANQGSEA. Trimming left V 7 bases short and J 6 bases short, with 12 bases between. The CDR3 protein is CSAGSGPEAFF. The CDR3 DNA reads TGCAGCGCTGGGAGCGGCCCTGAAGCTTTCTTT.

V and J are TRBV27 and TRBJ1-1; TRBD1 aligns across 8 bases. The trim removed 5 bases at V and 3 bases at J, leaving 17 bases unmatched. There are 18 residues in the CDR3. Germline V gene data show CDR1 as MNHEY and CDR2 as SMNVEV (reference sequence). CDR3 loop: CASSPLGTGGGWDTEAFF. DNA of the CDR3: TGTGCCAGCAGTCCACTCGGGACAGGCGGCGGGTGGGACACTGAAGCTTTCTTT.

The genes are TRBV5-1 and TRBJ2-7; 7 nucleotides match TRBD2. Germline V CDR1 and CDR2: SGHRS, YFSETQ. The CDR3 contains 13 residues. Trimming removed 3 bases from V and 5 bases from J; junction bases left unmatched: 5. CDR3 in amino acids: CASSSSGVHEQYF. As DNA, the CDR3 is TGCGCCAGCAGCTCAAGCGGGGTGCACGAGCAGTACTTC.

The chain carries TRBV14 and TRBJ1-1, with TRBD1 as a possible D gene (6 bases). Germline V gene lookup returns CDR1 SGHDN and CDR2 FVKESK. Trimming took 5 bases from V and 4 from J, leaving 20 bases between them. There are 16 residues in the CDR3. The CDR3 sequence: CASSYGQSKTSTEAFF. The DNA of the CDR3 is TGTGCCAGCAGCTACGGACAGTCCAAAACTAGCACTGAAGCTTTCTTT.

This chain links TRBV30 with TRBJ1-5; 8 bases map to TRBD1. The V gene end was trimmed by 3 bases and the J gene end by 4 bases; junction bases not matched to a gene: 11. CDR1 and CDR2 (germline): GTSNPN, SVGIG (reference sequence). This CDR3 region has 16 residues. CDR3 amino acids: CAWSGPGTGGNQPQHF. DNA for the CDR3: TGTGCCTGGAGCGGCCCTGGTACAGGGGGTAATCAGCCCCAGCATTTT.

Comment on this clone: The same CDR3 can be traced to other DNA sequences in this sample. The J gene is TRBJ1-1, the V gene TRBV18; 11 bases match TRBD1. V dropped 3 bases and J dropped 3; count of bases not matched to a gene: 0. The CDR3 covers 14 residues. Per the germline V gene, CDR1 is KGHSH and CDR2 is LQKENI. Here the CDR3 reads CASSPDRGHTEAFF. The CDR3 DNA follows: TGTGCCAGCTCACCGGACAGGGGGCACACTGAAGCTTTCTTT.

The chain has TRBV5-8 and TRBJ1-1; D possibly corresponds to TRBD1 (5 bases). Germline V gene lookup returns CDR1 SGHTS and CDR2 YDEGEE. V lost 1 base and J 5 bases, leaving 12 bases between the germline ends. The CDR3 spans 14 residues. CDR3 sequence reads: CASSLWGEGTEAFF. In DNA, the CDR3 is TGTGCCAGCAGCTTGTGGGGGGAGGGTACTGAAGCTTTCTTT. Based on the CDR3 plus reference TRBV5-8 and TRBJ1-1, the full variable domain is EAGVTQSPTHLIKTRGQQATLRCSPISGHTSVYWYQQALGLGLQFLLWYDEGEERNRGNFPPRFSGRQFPNYSSELNVNALELEDSALYLCASSLWGEGTEAFFGQGTRLTVV.

V and J are TRBV19 and TRBJ1-2; D might be TRBD1 (5 bases). CDR1 and CDR2 from the germline V gene are LNHDA and SQIVND (reference sequence). V was pared by 5 bases and J by 4 bases, with 20 bases between. This CDR3 has 16 amino acids. CDR3 sequence: CASSQTSGGVGYGYTF. In DNA form, the CDR3 reads TGTGCCAGTAGTCAAACTTCGGGGGGGGTCGGCTATGGCTACACCTTC.

The chain links TRBV18 to TRBJ1-2; D gene ambiguous. This CDR3 is 15 amino acids long. The V and J ends lost 1 base and 5 bases respectively, with 14 bases between them. The germline CDR1 and CDR2 sequences are KGHSH and LQKENI. Written as DNA, the CDR3 is TGTGCCAGCTCACCACTAGCAGAAGGAGTTTATGGCTACACCTTC. The encoded protein is CASSPLAEGVYGYTF. Drawing the rest from reference TRBV18 and TRBJ1-2, the complete variable domain is NAGVMQNPRHLVRRRGQEARLRCSPMKGHSHVYWYRQLPEEGLKFMVYLQKENIIDESGMPKERFSAEFPKEGPSILRIQQVVRGDSAAYFCASSPLAEGVYGYTFGSGTRLTVV.

The chain employs TRBV3-1 (or the pseudogene TRBV3-2) and TRBJ2-7; 9 bases align to TRBD1. Germline assignment: CDR1 LGHDT and CDR2 YNNKEL (reference sequence). The CDR3 contains 15 residues. V lost 5 bases to trimming and J lost 3 bases; unmatched junction nucleotides: 8. CDR3 DNA: TGTGCCAGCAGCTACCCCGGGACAGGGCTCTACGAGCAGTACTTC. The encoded protein is CASSYPGTGLYEQYF.

The chain combines TRBV7-9 with TRBJ1-1, with 10 bases fitting TRBD1. From germline, CDR1 is SEHNR and CDR2 FQNEAQ (reference sequence). After removal of 3 bases from V and 6 bases from J, the junction contained 7 bases not matched to a gene. This CDR3 comprises 15 residues. The CDR3 sequence: CASSFWGDRGPEAFF. CDR3 nucleotides: TGTGCCAGCAGCTTCTGGGGGGACAGGGGCCCTGAAGCTTTCTTT.

Only a few counts were recorded for this clone. The CDR3 sequence: CASSLGRGPLYGYTF. The CDR3 DNA sequence: TGCGCCAGCAGCTTGGGAAGGGGGCCTCTCTATGGCTACACCTTC. The chain uses TRBV5-1 and TRBJ1-2, with 7 nucleotides matching TRBD1. The germline CDR1 and CDR2 sequences are SGHRS and YFSETQ. Trimming cost V 0 bases and J 4 bases; bases outside gene matches: 6. The CDR3 covers 15 residues. Full variable domain (missing parts from reference TRBV5-1 and TRBJ1-2): KAGVTQTPRYLIKTRGQQVTLSCSPISGHRSVSWYQQTPGQGLQFLFEYFSETQRNKGNFPGRFSGRQFSNSRSEMNVSTLELGDSALYLCASSLGRGPLYGYTFGSGTRLTVV.

Ten or more counts support this clone. The chain uses TRBV5-4 and TRBJ1-1; perhaps TRBD1 as D (5 bases). There are 15 residues in the CDR3. CDR1 and CDR2 from the germline V gene are SGHNT and YYREEE (reference sequence). V was trimmed by 3 bases and J by 1 base, leaving 13 bases between them. The CDR3 spells CASSSRGTGNTEAFF. The DNA for the CDR3 is TGTGCCAGCAGCTCGAGAGGGACTGGGAACACTGAAGCTTTCTTT.

The rearrangement uses TRBV12-1 and TRBJ1-1; the D call TRBD1 from the table was never checked on the DNA. TRBV12-1 is a recognized pseudogene. This CDR3 region has 11 residues. DNA of the CDR3: TGTGCCGACAGCCGTGGCACTGAAGCTTTCTTT. This sequence encodes CADSRGTEAFF.

The DNA for the CDR3 is TGTGCCAGCAGTGTGGATGCTCGTCTGGCGGGGGGGCGGAATGAGCAGTTCTTC. Protein: CASSVDARLAGGRNEQFF. The chain is built from TRBV2 and TRBJ2-1; TRBD2 aligns across 9 bases. Germline V gene sequence: CDR1 SNHLY, CDR2 FYNNEI. The CDR3 is made up of 18 amino acids. V trimming: 4 bases; J trimming: 7 bases; junction bases outside the gene matches: 17.